One and the same sample provided the 9 T cell receptor beta chains below, sequenced in a study of blood T cells in healthy people across ages. A second PCR of roughly 7 to 11 cycles used a sample-barcoded 5' primer and a J-beta primer mix. TCRdb called the 5' RACE reads again in MiXCR, with one record for every CDR3 protein. The sample contains about 1.7 million distinct CDR3 sequences, over 25% of which appear only once. The specimen sequenced was blood. All receptors derive from a woman aged 25 to 45 in good health.

As to this clonotype: The germline gene is not matched at one end of the junction; a read error may be the cause. This chain links TRBV30 with TRBJ1-5; possibly TRBD1 for D (6 bases). The CDR3 extends over 14 amino acids. Germline-derived CDR1 and CDR2 are GTSNPN and SVGIG (reference sequence). The CDR3 sequence: CAWGVGTLNQPQHF. Written as DNA, the CDR3 is TGTGCCTGGGGTGTTGGGACACTCAATCAGCCCCAGCATTTT.

This clonotype has a handful of counts. The chain links TRBV20-1 to TRBJ2-4; unclear D gene. V shed 1 base and J shed 9 bases, with 13 bases lying between them. CDR1 is DFQATT, CDR2 SNEGSKA, per germline (reference sequence). This CDR3 is 13 amino acids long. The CDR3, as DNA: TGCAGTGCTAGAGTAATTACTGGGCGCATTCAGTACTTC. The encoded protein is CSARVITGRIQYF.

The rearrangement joins TRBV29-1 to TRBJ2-1, with 11 bases matching TRBD2. The CDR3 has 15 amino acids. Unmatched junction bases numbered 5, after V lost 2 bases and J lost 5 bases. Germline CDR1 and CDR2: SQVTM and ANQGSEA. The CDR3 DNA reads TGCAGCGTTGAAAGTCTAGCGGGGGGAGACAATGAGCAGTTCTTC. Protein sequence: CSVESLAGGDNEQFF.

In this sample, this clonotype turned up a few times. The chain recombines TRBV12-3 or TRBV12-4 with TRBJ2-4; D is possibly TRBD2 (5 bases). The J call may be mistaken, given a closer DNA end match to TRBJ2-7. The CDR3 runs 14 residues. The CDR3 protein is CASSFSETSYEQYF. CDR3 bases: TGTGCCAGCAGTTTTAGCGAGACCTCCTACGAGCAGTACTTC.

The gene calls are TRBV10-1 and TRBJ2-4; D gene unclear. The germline V gene encodes CDR1 WNHNN and CDR2 SYGVQD (reference sequence). V was trimmed by 2 bases and J by 13 bases, leaving 15 bases between them. The CDR3 sequence is 13 residues long. The CDR3 nucleotides read TGCGCCAGCAGTGAGATGTTACTCAATGAGCAGTACTTC. This sequence encodes CASSEMLLNEQYF.

The CDR3 nucleotides read TGTGCCTGGAGTGTACTTACGGCTAGTGCCTACAATGAGCAGTACTTC. Protein product: CAWSVLTASAYNEQYF. The rearrangement links TRBV30 to TRBJ2-5; no reliable D call. Germline CDR1 reads GTSNPN; CDR2 reads SVGIG (reference sequence). V dropped 0 bases and J dropped 11 bases, with 25 bases sitting between them. The CDR3 totals 16 residues.

In its sample, this clonotype was seen a few times. This rearrangement joins TRBV13 to TRBJ2-1; weak D call: TRBD2 (6 bases). The V end lost 5 bases, the J end lost 15 bases, and 17 bases lay between the germline ends. From germline, CDR1 is PRHDT and CDR2 FYEKMQ (reference sequence). The CDR3 extends over 12 amino acids. The CDR3 spells CASSTRDSSRFF. The DNA of the CDR3 is TGTGCCAGCAGCACCCGGGACTCTTCGCGGTTCTTC.

This clonotype was seen many times. This sequence joins TRBV5-1 and TRBJ2-7; 7 bases line up with TRBD1. Trimming took 2 bases from V and 7 from J; bases not matched to a gene: 9. The CDR3 extends over 14 amino acids. Germline CDR1 reads SGHRS; CDR2 reads YFSETQ. The CDR3 coding sequence is TGCGCCAGCAGCTTAGGAAAGGGGGCGAGGGAGCAGTACTTC. Protein product: CASSLGKGAREQYF.

This clonotype came up a few times. CDR3 in DNA: TGCAGCGGGAGGGACCGGGGGGTAGAGACCCAGTACTTC. Protein: CSGRDRGVETQYF. This chain links TRBV29-1 with TRBJ2-5, with 7 nucleotides matching TRBD2. The CDR3 totals 13 residues. V lost 7 bases to trimming and J lost 4 bases; unmatched junction nucleotides: 9. Germline CDR1 is SQVTM and CDR2 is ANQGSEA.